This TCR beta chain was sequenced in a study of post-analysis software for immune sequencing data. General study findings and limits: Patients used about five TRBV segments, including TRBV5-6, TRBV5-1 and TRBV20-1, more often than controls. Samples from a shared batch, those prepared together, strongly co-clustered by F measure.

The TCR beta cDNA libraries contained unique molecular identifiers. T cells numbering about 0.85 to 11 million gave rise to roughly 550,000 cDNA molecules. TCRdb reanalysed the PCR reads using MiXCR and keeps one entry per CDR3 protein. The sample yields 650,000 to 850,000 distinct CDR3 sequences, approximately 53% seen once. Per the germline V gene, CDR1 is MNHNY and CDR2 is SVGAGI (reference sequence). With 6 bases clipped from V and 2 bases from J, the junction kept 9 bases outside the gene matches. The CDR3 runs to 16 residues. In regard to this clonotype: The target antigen is unknown.

The sequenced sample consisted of blood. The V call is TRBV6-6, the J call TRBJ2-3; 9 bases align to TRBD2. The sequence was obtained from a girl aged 10 to 17 with multiple sclerosis. The CDR3 is CASRISGLAATDTQYF. As DNA, the CDR3 is TGTGCCAGCAGGATCTCGGGACTAGCAGCCACAGATACGCAGTATTTT.